The clone carrying this T cell receptor (beta chain) was observed a few times. Its target is unknown. Produced via immunoSEQ multiplex PCR; TCRdb's table is partial and in-frame only. The table shows tens of thousands of clones, with 85% to 90% occurring only once. The sample comes from a study of T cell responses to AZD1222 COVID-19 vaccine. The study, taken as a whole, reports: Donors skewed white British and female; clonal diversity was possibly underestimated.

Germline-derived CDR1 and CDR2 are MDHEN and SYDVKM. The V end lost 2 bases, the J end lost 7 bases, and 11 bases lay between the germline ends. This CDR3 is 14 amino acids long. This specimen was peripheral blood, taken on day 0 of AZD1222 vaccination. V is TRBV28 and J is TRBJ2-2; D is uncertain. The clonotype comes from an adult in good health. This chain's CDR3 is CASSLSNRLGELFF. CDR3 nucleotides: TGTGCCAGCAGTTTAAGTAACCGACTCGGGGAGCTGTTTTTT.